The table lists the clone carrying this TCR beta chain with many counts. What it binds is not known. The sample originates from a study of T-cell memory formation after mild COVID-19. Whole-study context: There were largely donor-specific TCR clusters. Whole-study findings and limits: Mostly located in CM and EM were contracting CD4+ clones, with contracting CD8+ clones located in EMRA. Pre-infection memory held some responding clones, suggesting pre-existing cross-reactive T cells responded.

The 5'RACE method, run with constant-segment primers, produced TCR alpha and TCR beta cDNA libraries (carrying sample barcodes and UMIs). TCRdb passed the 5' RACE reads through MiXCR, listing each CDR3 protein once. The sample contains 120,000 to 150,000 distinct CDR3 sequences, 5.5% to 7% of which appear only once. Trimming cost V 1 base and J 2 bases, with 15 bases left between them. The germline CDR1 and CDR2 sequences are LGHNA and YSLEER. There are 16 residues in the CDR3. Material: PBMCs or a T cell subset sorted from them (not recorded which). The rearrangement joins TRBV4-3 to TRBJ2-7; D might be TRBD2 (7 bases). The TCR originated in an adult woman who had mild COVID-19 (a few samples of this study predate the infection). Cell type and time point are not known. The CDR3 DNA sequence: TGCGCCAGCAGCCAAGGAGGGGGGGCGCGGACCTACGAGCAGTACTTC. Amino acid sequence: CASSQGGGARTYEQYF.